This T cell receptor (beta chain) was captured by sequencing in a study of blood T cell repertoires in COVID-19. About the study: Researchers got acute and convalescent COVID-19 samples from the United States, Italy and Spain.

Profiled with immunoSEQ multiplex PCR; TCRdb holds only in-frame clones, not every one. The sample gives tens of thousands of clones, about 91% of which show up once; 3.7% is in the top ten. From germline, CDR1 is KGHSH and CDR2 LQKENI. Trimming took 2 bases from V and 1 from J; bases not matched to a gene: 3. The CDR3 spans 16 residues. Sample: peripheral blood. The TCR was taken from a human donor in a cohort sampled during active COVID-19. This chain uses TRBV18 with TRBJ2-3; 10 bases are shared with TRBD2. The CDR3 loop reads CASSPGLAGGTDTQYF. DNA for the CDR3: TGTGCCAGCTCACCAGGGCTAGCGGGGGGCACAGATACGCAGTATTTT.